The 3 T cell receptor beta chains below were found in one sample sequenced in a study of control samples from healthy donors and cancer patients. Libraries were prepared by immunoSEQ multiplex PCR; TCRdb keeps only in-frame clonotypes and omits some of them. The profile shows some 120,000 clones, around nine tenths of them singletons. Material: blood. The receptors originated from a man in his fifties or sixties in good health.

A single count supports this clone. The genes are TRBV7-9 and TRBJ2-2, with a possible D match to TRBD1 (6 bases). CDR1 SEHNR and CDR2 FQNEAQ come from the germline V gene (reference sequence). V lost 6 bases and J 9 bases, leaving 20 bases between the germline ends. The CDR3 totals 15 residues. The CDR3: CASSFRGETYRELFF. The CDR3 nucleotides are TGTGCCAGCAGTTTCAGGGGAGAGACGTACCGGGAGCTGTTTTTT.

This clone came up once. The chain is built from TRBV12-3 or TRBV12-4 and TRBJ1-2, with D uncertain. Trimming removed 3 bases at V and 3 bases at J, with 8 bases between. The CDR3 has 13 amino acids. The CDR3 loop reads CASSFIGDYGYTF. CDR3 DNA sequence: TGTGCCAGCAGTTTTATCGGGGACTATGGCTACACCTTC.

The J gene is TRBJ1-1, the V gene TRBV6-5; D is ambiguous. V lost 6 bases to trimming and J lost 4 bases, with 18 bases between them. There are 15 residues in the CDR3. Germline CDR1 and CDR2: MNHEY and SVGAGI. This CDR3 is CASRDTQARVTEAFF. The CDR3 DNA reads TGTGCCAGCAGAGATACGCAGGCTCGGGTCACTGAAGCTTTCTTT.